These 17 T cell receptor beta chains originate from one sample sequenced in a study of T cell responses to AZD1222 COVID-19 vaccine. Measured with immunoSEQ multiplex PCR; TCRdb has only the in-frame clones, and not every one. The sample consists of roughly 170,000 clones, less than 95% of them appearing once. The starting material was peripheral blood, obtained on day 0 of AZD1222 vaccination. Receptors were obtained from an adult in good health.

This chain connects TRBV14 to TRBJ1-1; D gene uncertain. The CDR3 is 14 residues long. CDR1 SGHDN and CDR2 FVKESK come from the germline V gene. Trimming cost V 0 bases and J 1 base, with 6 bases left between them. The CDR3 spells CASSQEGRNTEAFF. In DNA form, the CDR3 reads TGTGCCAGCAGCCAAGAGGGCAGGAACACTGAAGCTTTCTTT.

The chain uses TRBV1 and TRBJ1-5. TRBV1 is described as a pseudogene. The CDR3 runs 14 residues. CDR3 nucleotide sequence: TGCACCAGCAGCTCGGTGGGAGGCAATCAGCCCCAGCATTTT. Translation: CTSSSVGGNQPQHF.

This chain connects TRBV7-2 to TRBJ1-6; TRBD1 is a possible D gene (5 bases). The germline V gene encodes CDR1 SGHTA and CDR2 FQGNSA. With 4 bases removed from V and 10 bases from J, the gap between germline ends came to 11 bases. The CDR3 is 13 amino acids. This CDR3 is CASSSQGTSPLHF. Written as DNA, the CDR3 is TGTGCCAGCAGCTCCCAGGGAACATCACCCCTCCACTTT.

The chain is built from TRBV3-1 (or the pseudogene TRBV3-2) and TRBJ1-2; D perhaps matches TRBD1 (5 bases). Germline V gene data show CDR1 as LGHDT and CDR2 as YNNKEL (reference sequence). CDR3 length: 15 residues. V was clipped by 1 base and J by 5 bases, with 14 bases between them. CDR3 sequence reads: CASSQAPGTSYGYTF. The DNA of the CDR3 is TGTGCCAGCAGCCAAGCGCCTGGGACGTCGTATGGCTACACCTTC.

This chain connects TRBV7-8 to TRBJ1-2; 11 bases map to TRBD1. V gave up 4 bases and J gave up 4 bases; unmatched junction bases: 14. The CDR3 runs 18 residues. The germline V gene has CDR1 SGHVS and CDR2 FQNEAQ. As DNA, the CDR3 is TGTGCCAGCAGCTCCACCATGCCCCGGGACAGGGGGACCTATGGCTACACCTTC. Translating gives CASSSTMPRDRGTYGYTF.

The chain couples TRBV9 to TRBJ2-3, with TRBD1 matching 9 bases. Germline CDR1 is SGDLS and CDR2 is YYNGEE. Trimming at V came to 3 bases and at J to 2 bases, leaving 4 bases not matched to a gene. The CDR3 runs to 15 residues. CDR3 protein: CASSAGQGSTDTQYF. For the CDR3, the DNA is TGTGCCAGCAGCGCGGGACAGGGATCCACAGATACGCAGTATTTT.

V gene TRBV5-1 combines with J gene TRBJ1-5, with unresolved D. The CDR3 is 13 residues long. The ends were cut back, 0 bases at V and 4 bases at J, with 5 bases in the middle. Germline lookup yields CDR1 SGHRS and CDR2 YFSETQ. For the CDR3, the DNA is TGCGCCAGCAGCTTGGGTCAAAATCAGCCCCAGCATTTT. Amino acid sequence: CASSLGQNQPQHF.

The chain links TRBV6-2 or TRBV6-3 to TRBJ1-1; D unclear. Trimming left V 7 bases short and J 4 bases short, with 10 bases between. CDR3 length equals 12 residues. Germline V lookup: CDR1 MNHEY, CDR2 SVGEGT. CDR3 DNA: TGTGCCAGCACCCCCCCGGGCACTGAAGCTTTCTTT. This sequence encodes CASTPPGTEAFF.

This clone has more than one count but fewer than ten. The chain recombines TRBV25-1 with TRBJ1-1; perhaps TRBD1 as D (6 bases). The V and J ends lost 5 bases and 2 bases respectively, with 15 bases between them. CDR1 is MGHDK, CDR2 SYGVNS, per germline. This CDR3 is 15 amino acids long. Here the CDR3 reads CASSPHPGVNTEAFF. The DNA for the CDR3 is TGTGCCAGCAGTCCCCACCCAGGGGTAAACACTGAAGCTTTCTTT. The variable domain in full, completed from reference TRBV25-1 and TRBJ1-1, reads EADIYQTPRYLVIGTGKKITLECSQTMGHDKMYWYQQDPGMELHLIHYSYGVNSTEKGDLSSESTVSRIRTEHFPLTLESARPSHTSQYLCASSPHPGVNTEAFFGQGTRLTVV.

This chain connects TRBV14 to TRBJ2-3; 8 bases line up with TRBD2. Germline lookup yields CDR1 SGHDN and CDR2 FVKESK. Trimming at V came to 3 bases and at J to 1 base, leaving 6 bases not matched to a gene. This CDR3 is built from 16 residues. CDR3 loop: CASSQRNGGGTDTQYF. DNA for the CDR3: TGTGCCAGCAGCCAGAGAAACGGGGGGGGCACAGATACGCAGTATTTT.

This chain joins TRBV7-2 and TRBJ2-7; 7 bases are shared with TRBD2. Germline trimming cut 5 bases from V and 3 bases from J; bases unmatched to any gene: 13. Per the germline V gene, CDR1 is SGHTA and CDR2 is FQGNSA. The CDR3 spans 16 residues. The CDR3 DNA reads TGTGCCAGCAGCCCCAGTCAGCGGGGCGGTTACTACGAGCAGTACTTC. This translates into CASSPSQRGGYYEQYF. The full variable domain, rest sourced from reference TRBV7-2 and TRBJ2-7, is GAGVSQSPSNKVTEKGKDVELRCDPISGHTALYWYRQSLGQGLEFLIYFQGNSAPDKSGLPSDRFSAERTGGSVSTLTIQRTQQEDSAVYLCASSPSQRGGYYEQYFGPGTRLTVT.

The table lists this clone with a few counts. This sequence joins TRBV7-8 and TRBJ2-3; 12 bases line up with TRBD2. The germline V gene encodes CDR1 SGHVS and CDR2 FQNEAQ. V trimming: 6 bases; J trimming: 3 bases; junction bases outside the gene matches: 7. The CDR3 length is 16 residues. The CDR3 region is CASRTTSGRTTDTQYF. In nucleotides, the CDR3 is TGTGCCAGCAGAACAACTAGCGGGAGGACAACAGATACGCAGTATTTT. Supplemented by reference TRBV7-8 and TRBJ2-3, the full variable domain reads GAGVSQSPRYKVAKRGQDVALRCDPISGHVSLFWYQQALGQGPEFLTYFQNEAQLDKSGLPSDRFFAERPEGSVSTLKIQRTQQEDSAVYLCASRTTSGRTTDTQYFGPGTRLTVL.

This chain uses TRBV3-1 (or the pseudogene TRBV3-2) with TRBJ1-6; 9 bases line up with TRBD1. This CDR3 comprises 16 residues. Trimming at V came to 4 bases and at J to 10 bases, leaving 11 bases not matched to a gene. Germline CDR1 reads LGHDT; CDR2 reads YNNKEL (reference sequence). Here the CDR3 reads CASSPLLGTGNSPLHF. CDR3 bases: TGTGCCAGCAGCCCCTTGTTAGGGACAGGGAACTCACCCCTCCACTTT.

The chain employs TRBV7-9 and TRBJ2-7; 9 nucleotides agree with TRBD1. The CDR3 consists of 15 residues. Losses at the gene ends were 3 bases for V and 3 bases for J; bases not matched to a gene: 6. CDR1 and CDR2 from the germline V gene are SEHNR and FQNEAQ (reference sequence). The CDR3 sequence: CASSFPGQGVYEQYF. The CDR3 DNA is TGTGCCAGCAGCTTTCCGGGACAGGGTGTCTACGAGCAGTACTTC.

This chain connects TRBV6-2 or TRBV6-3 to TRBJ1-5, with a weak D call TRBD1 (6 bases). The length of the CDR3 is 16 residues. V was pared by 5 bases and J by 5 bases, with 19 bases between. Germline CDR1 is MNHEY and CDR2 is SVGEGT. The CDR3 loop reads CASSQLHDRNYQPQHF. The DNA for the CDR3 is TGTGCCAGCAGTCAACTTCACGACAGGAACTATCAGCCCCAGCATTTT.

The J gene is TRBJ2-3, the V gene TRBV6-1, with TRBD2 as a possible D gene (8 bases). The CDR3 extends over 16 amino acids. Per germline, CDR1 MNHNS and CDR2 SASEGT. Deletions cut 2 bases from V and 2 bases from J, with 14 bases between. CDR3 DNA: TGTGCCAGCAGTGAAAGGGGGCGGGGGGACACAGATACGCAGTATTTT. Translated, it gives CASSERGRGDTDTQYF.

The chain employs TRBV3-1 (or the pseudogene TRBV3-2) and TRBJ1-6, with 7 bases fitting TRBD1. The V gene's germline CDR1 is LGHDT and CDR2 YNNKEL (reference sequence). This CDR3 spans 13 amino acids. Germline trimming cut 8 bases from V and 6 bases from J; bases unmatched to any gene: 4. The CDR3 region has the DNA TGTGCCAGCGGCCGACAGGGTAATTCACCCCTCCACTTT. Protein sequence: CASGRQGNSPLHF.